This T cell receptor (beta chain) derives from a study of T cell changes during pregnancy in multiple sclerosis. Data came from immunoSEQ multiplex PCR; TCRdb stores just in-frame clones and leaves some out. The profile covers approximately 32,000 clones, with roughly nine tenths appearing a single time and 5.4% taken by the ten largest. This CDR3 spans 11 amino acids. The germline gives CDR1 SQVTM, CDR2 ANQGSEA. V lost 7 bases and J 8 bases, leaving 14 bases between the germline ends. The sequence was obtained from a female donor in good health, enrolled as a control in a pregnancy study. This chain joins TRBV29-1 and TRBJ1-2, with TRBD1 as a possible D gene (5 bases). Specimen: peripheral blood, collected in the third trimester of pregnancy. The CDR3 DNA is TGCAGCGCGCCGGGACTTAGGGGCTACACCTTC. Translated: CSAPGLRGYTF.